This TCR beta chain is drawn from a study of blood T cell repertoires in COVID-19. Seattle-derived patients entered the study during active infection and were followed longitudinally. Profiled with immunoSEQ multiplex PCR; TCRdb holds only in-frame clones, not every one. The table records about 170,000 clones, around four fifths of them present only once. V lost 6 bases and J 5 bases, leaving 10 bases between the germline ends. Germline assignment: CDR1 MNHNY and CDR2 SVGAGI (reference sequence). The CDR3 loop spans 13 amino acids. This TCR was recovered from a woman of 80 years or more with COVID-19, enrolled during active disease. This chain joins TRBV6-6 and TRBJ2-2; D remains unclear. Sequencing was performed on peripheral blood. Here the CDR3 reads CASRQVLTGELFF. The CDR3 DNA reads TGTGCCAGCAGGCAGGTTTTGACCGGGGAGCTGTTTTTT.